This T cell receptor (beta chain) was documented in a study of blood T cell repertoires in COVID-19. Study context: PBMCs, B-cell-depleted T cells, or T cells were the source of the cDNA or gDNA that made up the material.

Enrolled during active infection, Seattle patients were then followed longitudinally. Methods used by the authors: Estimates of nucleated cell counts were drawn from the amplification of reference gene primers. TCRdb's table, derived via immunoSEQ multiplex PCR, lists solely in-frame clones and lacks some. The DNA gave D and trimming, while V, J and clone size come from that table. Among roughly 160,000 clones listed, around 85% were seen once. This CDR3 region has 15 residues. Germline V gene lookup returns CDR1 MGHDK and CDR2 SYGVNS. After removal of 6 bases from V and 5 bases from J, the junction contained 10 bases not matched to a gene.

V is TRBV25-1 and J is TRBJ1-2, with TRBD1 identical over 9 bases. This TCR was recovered from a man at least 80 years old with COVID-19, enrolled during active disease. The sample taken for sequencing was peripheral blood. The CDR3 nucleotides read TGTGCCAGCAGGGAACAGGGGGCGCCGGGATATGGCTACACCTTC. This gives the protein CASREQGAPGYGYTF.